Described below is a single TCR beta chain sequence and its context. Sequenced by immunoSEQ multiplex PCR; TCRdb stores in-frame clones only, minus some. The table lists around 160,000 clones, roughly 84% of them singletons, with less than 6% in the top ten. The CDR3 runs to 15 residues. Germline V lookup: CDR1 MNHEY, CDR2 SVGAGI. V shed 4 bases and J shed 0 bases, with 12 bases lying between them. This record belongs to a study of blood T cell repertoires in COVID-19. Across the whole study: COVID-19 samples from acute and convalescent phases originated in the United States, Italy and Spain.

The study drew participants aged about 18 to 95 years from some 23 US areas. Cohort allocation depended upon clinical history that participants reported. Participants in the exposed group had met a COVID-19 case in the 2 weeks before joining the study. The genes are TRBV6-5 and TRBJ1-1; TRBD1 is a possible D gene (5 bases). The sequenced sample was PBMCs or T cells enriched from blood (not recorded which). The source of this sequence is a woman in her 50s who had been exposed to COVID-19. Here the CDR3 DNA reads TGTGCCAGCAGTTCCGTCGACAGTATGAACACTGAAGCTTTCTTT. Translated: CASSSVDSMNTEAFF.